A selection of T cell receptor beta chains follows, all from one sample in a study of beta chain features in type 1 diabetes. This table comes from immunoSEQ multiplex PCR, and its TCRdb copy is limited to in-frame clones, with some not included. The table has some 180,000 clones, 10% to 15% seen once. The sequencing sample was made of central memory CD4+ T cells from blood. The origin of the receptors is a woman younger than 35 in good health. The CDR3 runs from the conserved cysteine through the conserved F or W. D genes are given only for firm matches. Not every row has a clone size; where given, it reads once, few, many or a size class.

V gene	D gene	clone size	J gene	CDR3 DNA	CDR3 protein
TRBV7-9	TRBD2	few	TRBJ2-7	TGTGCCAGCAGCCCAGGGGGCACTAGCGGGAGTAGGAACGAGCAGTACTTC	CASSPGGTSGSRNEQYF
TRBV18	.	few	TRBJ1-2	TGTGCCAGCTCACCAGGGACACTGACTAACTATGGCTACACCTTC	CASSPGTLTNYGYTF
TRBV30	TRBD1	.	TRBJ1-4	TGTGCCTGGAGGGACGACAGGGTTGAAAAACTGTTTTTT	CAWRDDRVEKLFF
TRBV5-1	.	few	TRBJ1-2	TGCGCCAGCAGCCGGGAGGGATGGACCTATGGCTACACCTTC	CASSREGWTYGYTF
TRBV30	TRBD1	few	TRBJ2-7	TGTGCCTGGAGTTCACAGGGGTTAGCGCCCTCTGGGTACGAGCAGTACTTC	CAWSSQGLAPSGYEQYF
TRBV6-1	.	few	TRBJ2-4	TGTGCCAGCAGTGGGGGGGAGACAGGGACGGCCAAAAACATTCAGTACTTC	CASSGGETGTAKNIQYF
TRBV10-3	.	many	TRBJ2-3	TGTGCCGTCACATCCACAGATACGCAGTATTTT	CAVTSTDTQYF
TRBV2	TRBD1	few	TRBJ1-1	TGTGCCAGCAGTGACAGGGGGCAAACTGAAGCTTTCTTT	CASSDRGQTEAFF
TRBV7-9	.	.	TRBJ2-1	TGTGCCAGCAGGCCAGCCGGGGGAATTGAGCAGTTCTTC	CASRPAGGIEQFF
TRBV28	.	few	TRBJ1-5	TGTGCCAGTGGAGGGGCAACTCAAAATCAGCCCCAGCATTTT	CASGGATQNQPQHF
TRBV2	TRBD1	.	TRBJ2-6	TGTGCCAGCAGTGGTGACAGGGCTGGGGCCAACGTCCTGACTTTC	CASSGDRAGANVLTF
TRBV7-2	.	few	TRBJ2-7	TGTGCCAGCAGCCAGGGAAATCCATTTGGCTACGAGCAGTACTTC	CASSQGNPFGYEQYF
TRBV30	TRBD1	.	TRBJ1-1	TGTGCCTGGAGCTCTTGGGACAGGGGGACTGAAGCTTTCTTT	CAWSSWDRGTEAFF
TRBV2	.	few	TRBJ1-1	TGTGCCAGCAGTGAAGCCCCGTTCGGGTCTGAAGCTTTCTTT	CASSEAPFGSEAFF
TRBV7-9	.	.	TRBJ2-1	TGTGCCAGCAGCTTAGCCAGCGGGCCCGCCTACAATGAGCAGTTCTTC	CASSLASGPAYNEQFF
TRBV4-2	TRBD1	.	TRBJ2-2	TGTGCCAGCAGCTTAACGACAGGGGGCACCGGGGAGCTGTTTTTT	CASSLTTGGTGELFF
TRBV29-1	TRBD1	few	TRBJ1-4	TGCAGCGTCCGACAGGGGTCAACTAATGAAAAACTGTTTTTT	CSVRQGSTNEKLFF
TRBV7-9	TRBD2	few	TRBJ2-5	TGTGCCAGCAGCCAAGATGGTAGCGGGTACCAAGAGACCCAGTACTTC	CASSQDGSGYQETQYF
TRBV5-1	.	.	TRBJ2-2	TGCGCCAGCAGCCCCATAACTACGGGGGAGCTGTTTTTT	CASSPITTGELFF
TRBV6-5	.	few	TRBJ1-1	TGTGCCAGCACTCGTCAAGGGGACACTGAAGCTTTCTTT	CASTRQGDTEAFF
TRBV15	.	.	TRBJ2-1	TGTGCCACCAGCAGAGATCGCAGGGTACGGCCCTACAATGAGCAGTTCTTC	CATSRDRRVRPYNEQFF
TRBV30	.	few	TRBJ1-1	TGTGCCTCCAAGAGGGGGGGTACTATGAACACTGAAGCTTTCTTT	CASKRGGTMNTEAFF
TRBV9	.	.	TRBJ2-3	TGTGCCAGCAGCGTAGAGGGGCTCTCAGATACGCAGTATTTT	CASSVEGLSDTQYF
TRBV9	TRBD1	.	TRBJ2-5	TGTGCCAGCAGCGTAGGGGTAAGACAGGGGCAAGAGACCCAGTACTTC	CASSVGVRQGQETQYF
TRBV7-2	TRBD1	few	TRBJ2-5	TGTGCCAGCAGCTTAGGGGACAGGGATTCGGAGACCCAGTACTTC	CASSLGDRDSETQYF
TRBV11-1	TRBD1	few	TRBJ2-3	TGTGCCAGCAGCCCCTTACAGGGGTCTGGCACAGATACGCAGTATTTT	CASSPLQGSGTDTQYF
TRBV6-6	TRBD1	few	TRBJ2-3	TGTGCCAGCATTTCAGGGGGCGCGGCCAGCACAGATACGCAGTATTTT	CASISGGAASTDTQYF
TRBV5-8	.	few	TRBJ2-3	TGTGCCAGCAGCTACCGAGGGAGCGGGTACACAGATACGCAGTATTTT	CASSYRGSGYTDTQYF
TRBV19	TRBD2	.	TRBJ2-5	TGTGCCAGTAGTACGGGACTAGCGGGAGGCTTCACCCAGGGGACCCAGTACTTC	CASSTGLAGGFTQGTQYF
TRBV5-6	.	.	TRBJ1-2	TGTGCCAGCAGCTTCCAGGGTAACTATGGCTACACCTTC	CASSFQGNYGYTF
TRBV7-9	TRBD2	few	TRBJ2-3	TGTGCCAGCAGCTTAGGGACTAGCGGGAGCACAGATACGCAGTATTTT	CASSLGTSGSTDTQYF
TRBV4-3	TRBD2	.	TRBJ2-1	TGCGCCAGCAGCCAAGATTGGCCTAGCGGGACCCACTCCTACAATGAGCAGTTCTTC	CASSQDWPSGTHSYNEQFF
TRBV6-6	.	few	TRBJ1-2	TGTGCCAGCAGTAACAGGGTGGGAGCTAACTATGGCTACACCTTC	CASSNRVGANYGYTF
TRBV6-6	TRBD1	.	TRBJ1-2	TGTGCCAGCAGGGCGGGACAGGGAAACTATGGCTACACCTTC	CASRAGQGNYGYTF
TRBV4-1	.	.	TRBJ2-6	TGCGCCAGCAGCCAAGCTACGTCTGGGGCCAACGTCCTGACTTTC	CASSQATSGANVLTF
TRBV30	.	.	TRBJ1-1	TGTGCCTGGAGCCGTTATGAAGCTTTCTTT	CAWSRYEAFF
TRBV27	TRBD1	.	TRBJ2-7	TGTGCCAGCAGCAGAACAGGGGGCCTTGCCTACGAGCAGTACTTC	CASSRTGGLAYEQYF
TRBV4-2	.	few	TRBJ2-3	TGTGCCAGCAGCCAACCCCCTCGGGACATGTATGTTTATACGCAGTATTTT	CASSQPPRDMYVYTQYF
TRBV4-3	TRBD1	few	TRBJ1-5	TGCGCCAGCAGCCTTTCCGGGACAGGGGGGCAGCCCCAGCATTTT	CASSLSGTGGQPQHF
TRBV7-2	.	.	TRBJ1-2	TGTGCCAGCAGCGGCCAGAACCACAGGGTGGCTAACTATGGCTACACCTTC	CASSGQNHRVANYGYTF
TRBV7-7	TRBD1	few	TRBJ2-3	TGTGCCAGCAGCTCGGGGACAGGGGGCACAGATACGCAGTATTTT	CASSSGTGGTDTQYF
TRBV30	.	.	TRBJ2-3	TGTGCCTGGACGCCAGGCACAGATACGCAGTATTTT	CAWTPGTDTQYF
TRBV14	.	many	TRBJ1-1	TGTGCCAGCAGCCAAGGGACATACACTGAAGCTTTCTTT	CASSQGTYTEAFF
TRBV27	.	.	TRBJ2-7	TGTGCCAGCGAGATTAGGCCCCTGGTAACCGGGAGAGAGCAGTACTTC	CASEIRPLVTGREQYF
TRBV5-6	TRBD2	.	TRBJ2-1	TGTGCCAGCAGCTTGGTGCGGCGGGGGGGTGAGCAGTTCTTC	CASSLVRRGGEQFF
TRBV4-3	.	few	TRBJ2-1	TGCGCCAGCAGCCAAGGTCGGAGCCTCCTTAATGAGCAGTTCTTC	CASSQGRSLLNEQFF
TRBV28	TRBD1	.	TRBJ1-2	TGTGCCAGCAGTCGTCCAGGGGGCGCTTATGGCTACACCTTC	CASSRPGGAYGYTF
TRBV15	TRBD2	few	TRBJ2-5	TGTGCCACCAGCAGAGGCTTTGGGGGGGAGAGGGACGAGACCCAGTACTTC	CATSRGFGGERDETQYF
TRBV27	TRBD1	.	TRBJ2-3	TGTGCCAGCAGTTTCTACAGGGGGCGCACAGATACGCAGTATTTT	CASSFYRGRTDTQYF
TRBV9	.	.	TRBJ2-3	TGTGCCAGCAGCGTAGCTCAGGGTGCAGATACGCAGTATTTT	CASSVAQGADTQYF
TRBV14	TRBD2	.	TRBJ2-1	TGTGCCAGCAGCCTAAGCGGGAGAAGACATGAGCAGTTCTTC	CASSLSGRRHEQFF
TRBV11-2	.	few	TRBJ2-5	TGTGCCAGCAGCTTAGTTTTGAGGGAGACCCAGTACTTC	CASSLVLRETQYF
TRBV4-2	TRBD1	.	TRBJ2-6	TGTGCCAGCAGCCTGGGACAGACTGGGGCCAACGTCCTGACTTTC	CASSLGQTGANVLTF